What follows are 14 T cell receptor beta chains derived from one specimen sequenced in a study of blood T cell repertoires in COVID-19. Sequencing used immunoSEQ multiplex PCR; TCRdb keeps in-frame clones, though not all of them. The table has nearly 15,000 clones, roughly 88% seen once. Sequences were obtained from peripheral blood. These TCRs come from a human donor in a cohort sampled during active COVID-19.

The V gene is TRBV30, the J gene TRBJ1-1, with D tentatively TRBD1 (6 bases). Germline V CDR1 and CDR2: GTSNPN, SVGIG (reference sequence). Trimming removed 4 bases at V and 11 bases at J, with 20 bases between. The CDR3 is made up of 13 amino acids. The CDR3 bases are TGTGCCTGGAAAAGGGCAGGGGAGCCCTCGGCTTTCTTT. Translation: CAWKRAGEPSAFF. Combining the CDR3 with reference TRBV30 and TRBJ1-1 gives the whole variable domain SQTIHQWPATLVQPVGSPLSLECTVEGTSNPNLYWYRQAAGRGLQLLFYSVGIGQISSEVPQNLSASRPQDRQFILSSKKLLLSDSGFYLCAWKRAGEPSAFFGQGTRLTVV.

This clone turned up a few times. The J gene is TRBJ1-4, the V gene TRBV19; perhaps TRBD1 as D (6 bases). The CDR3 extends over 15 amino acids. Trimming cost V 7 bases and J 0 bases, with 12 bases left between them. Per germline, CDR1 LNHDA and CDR2 SQIVND (reference sequence). The DNA of the CDR3 is TGTGCCAGTACGGAGGACAGAACAACTAATGAAAAACTGTTTTTT. It codes for CASTEDRTTNEKLFF.

In DNA, the CDR3 is TGTGCCAGCAGCCGACAGGACAGACAAGAGACCCAGTACTTC. Translation gives CASSRQDRQETQYF. The J gene is TRBJ2-5, the V gene TRBV3-1 (or the pseudogene TRBV3-2); D is perhaps TRBD1 (6 bases). Between the trimmed V and J ends, which lost 4 bases and 2 bases, there was a span of 11 bases. The CDR3 length is 14 residues. Germline V gene lookup returns CDR1 LGHDT and CDR2 YNNKEL (reference sequence).

The chain joins TRBV7-9 to TRBJ2-7, with 9 bases lining up with TRBD2. This CDR3 is built from 15 residues. CDR1 is SEHNR, CDR2 FQNEAQ, per germline (reference sequence). Unmatched junction bases numbered 10, after V lost 5 bases and J lost 5 bases. The CDR3 loop is CASSPAGLAGNEQYF. CDR3 nucleotide sequence: TGTGCCAGCAGCCCCGCCGGGCTAGCGGGAAACGAGCAGTACTTC.

The chain links TRBV4-1 to TRBJ2-1, with 7 positions matching TRBD1. The germline gives CDR1 MGHRA, CDR2 YSYEKL. CDR3 length equals 16 residues. The trim removed 4 bases at V and 1 base at J, leaving 7 bases unmatched. The CDR3 here is CASSPPGQFSYNEQFF. In DNA, the CDR3 is TGCGCCAGCAGCCCACCGGGACAGTTTTCCTACAATGAGCAGTTCTTC.

The chain recombines TRBV28 with TRBJ1-2; 9 bases are a match to TRBD1. There are 15 residues in the CDR3. Per germline, CDR1 MDHEN and CDR2 SYDVKM. V lost 7 bases, J lost 8 bases, and 14 bases stayed unmatched. The DNA for the CDR3 is TGTGCCAGCAATTCCGGGACAGGGAAAAATCGGGGCTACACCTTC. Protein: CASNSGTGKNRGYTF.

The V gene is TRBV13, the J gene TRBJ1-1; 7 nucleotides align to TRBD1. The germline CDR1 and CDR2 sequences are PRHDT and FYEKMQ (reference sequence). The CDR3 contains 15 residues. J lost 5 bases, V lost 4 bases, and 10 bases had no gene match. The CDR3 DNA is TGTGCCAGCAGCTCCGGACAGGCTGGGGGTACTGAAGCTTTCTTT. Translated: CASSSGQAGGTEAFF.

This chain joins TRBV28 and TRBJ1-4; the match to TRBD1 covers 10 bases. The CDR3 totals 15 residues. The V gene end was trimmed by 6 bases and the J gene end by 7 bases; junction bases not matched to a gene: 8. Germline CDR1 and CDR2: MDHEN and SYDVKM. CDR3 DNA sequence: TGTGCCAGCAGGCACCCGGGACAGGGGATTGAAAAACTGTTTTTT. Translating it yields CASRHPGQGIEKLFF. The full variable domain, its missing parts supplied by reference TRBV28 and TRBJ1-4, is DVKVTQSSRYLVKRTGEKVFLECVQDMDHENMFWYRQDPGLGLRLIYFSYDVKMKEKGDIPEGYSVSREKKERFSLILESASTNQTSMYLCASRHPGQGIEKLFFGSGTQLSVL.

The chain recombines TRBV28 with TRBJ1-2, with D perhaps matching TRBD1 (5 bases). V lost 5 bases, J lost 4 bases, and 14 bases lay in between. The CDR3 runs to 14 residues. Germline V gene data show CDR1 as MDHEN and CDR2 as SYDVKM. The CDR3 spells CASSRAGRIYGYTF. Here the CDR3 DNA reads TGTGCCAGCAGTCGCGCAGGGCGGATCTATGGCTACACCTTC.

The J gene is TRBJ1-5, the V gene TRBV19, with a possible D match to TRBD1 (5 bases). Trimming left V 4 bases short and J 7 bases short, with 14 bases between. The CDR3 is made up of 14 amino acids. Looked up from germline, CDR1 is LNHDA and CDR2 is SQIVND (reference sequence). Here the CDR3 DNA reads TGTGCCAGTAGTAATAGTGGGGCGGGACAGCCCCAGCATTTT. Translation: CASSNSGAGQPQHF.

The chain links TRBV19 to TRBJ2-5, with 7 bases aligning to TRBD1. The germline CDR1 and CDR2 sequences are LNHDA and SQIVND (reference sequence). The CDR3 has 14 residues. The ends lost 4 bases at V and 1 base at J; junction bases unmatched: 3. CDR3 sequence reads: CASSTTGVQETQYF. The CDR3 coding sequence is TGTGCCAGTAGTACCACAGGGGTCCAAGAGACCCAGTACTTC. Full variable domain (remainder filled in from reference TRBV19 and TRBJ2-5): DGGITQSPKYLFRKEGQNVTLSCEQNLNHDAMYWYRQDPGQGLRLIYYSQIVNDFQKGDIAEGYSVSREKKESFPLTVTSAQKNPTAFYLCASSTTGVQETQYFGPGTRLLVL.

This chain uses TRBV27 with TRBJ1-2; no clear D. Germline V gene data show CDR1 as MNHEY and CDR2 as SMNVEV (reference sequence). The V end lost 6 bases, the J end lost 5 bases, and 16 bases lay between the germline ends. This CDR3 comprises 14 residues. The CDR3 reads CASRPTDGLYGYTF. The CDR3 DNA follows: TGTGCCAGCAGACCCACGGACGGACTATATGGCTACACCTTC.

This sequence joins TRBV7-9 and TRBJ2-5, with a weak D call TRBD2 (6 bases). V dropped 0 bases and J dropped 4 bases, with 6 bases sitting between them. CDR3 length: 13 amino acids. From germline, CDR1 is SEHNR and CDR2 FQNEAQ (reference sequence). The CDR3 sequence: CASSLAGGETQYF. The CDR3 DNA is TGTGCCAGCAGCTTAGCGGGGGGAGAGACCCAGTACTTC.

This clone occurred once. The V gene is TRBV25-1, the J gene TRBJ2-5, with 8 bases fitting TRBD2. Germline CDR1 MGHDK, CDR2 SYGVNS. The CDR3 covers 15 residues. V shed 3 bases, J shed 7 bases, and the junction held 10 bases outside the gene matches. CDR3 in DNA: TGTGCCAGCAGTGATCCAAGCACTGCGGGGGGGACCCAGTACTTC. This sequence encodes CASSDPSTAGGTQYF.